Sequencing of this TCR beta chain was carried out in a study of blood T cell repertoires in COVID-19. Across the whole study: Material from acute and convalescent COVID-19 was sourced from the United States, Italy and Spain. T cells, B-cell-depleted T cells, or PBMCs provided the cDNA or gDNA that served as material.

This CDR3 has 13 residues. Trimming removed 3 bases at V and 7 bases at J, with 15 bases between. Germline CDR1 and CDR2: GTSNPN and SVGIG (reference sequence). Original handling: Reference gene primer amplification in the assay estimated nucleated cell counts. Here immunoSEQ multiplex PCR was the method, and the copy in TCRdb shows in-frame clones only, minus some. V, J and clone size were drawn from that table, and D and trimming were deduced from the DNA. The table records about 270,000 clones, around 86% of them present only once. The sample consisted of peripheral blood. The rearrangement joins TRBV30 to TRBJ1-2, with D maybe TRBD1 (6 bases). This receptor was taken from a man between 35 and 55 years old with active or convalescent COVID-19. The CDR3: CAWRATGTSGYTF. The CDR3 DNA reads TGTGCCTGGAGGGCGACTGGGACAAGTGGCTACACCTTC.